The clone carrying this T cell receptor (beta chain) was detected ten times or more. Using its own MiXCR run on the 5' RACE reads, TCRdb lists one record per CDR3 protein. This sample carries 50,000 to 80,000 distinct CDR3 sequences, 3.4% of them seen once, and the ten largest clones take around 3.6%. This record belongs to a study of neurological immune-mediated disorders. The V gene lost 1 base and the J gene lost 0 bases, with 13 bases spanning the gap. Germline loops: CDR1 DFQATT, CDR2 SNEGSKA (reference sequence). This CDR3 has 16 amino acids. The source of this sequence is a man in his forties with multiple sclerosis. The rearrangement uses TRBV20-1 and TRBJ2-1; no firm D call. Input material: PBMCs. The CDR3 nucleotides read TGCAGTGCTAGAGTGGTGAGGTCGAGCTCCTACAATGAGCAGTTCTTC. Translated, it gives CSARVVRSSSYNEQFF.